This TCR beta chain was obtained from a study of cytomegalovirus exposure and HLA in healthy donors. As for the study in general: HLA-typed donors were the source of approximately 86 million unique TCRs held in an early data release.

It was with 60 Vbeta and 13 Jbeta primers that the PCR ran. Method: immunoSEQ multiplex PCR; TCRdb's copy keeps in-frame clones and lacks some. The table lists 150,000 or so clones. V lost 0 bases and J lost 2, with 6 bases in between. Germline V gives CDR1 SGHNT, CDR2 YYREEE (reference sequence). This CDR3 has 15 residues. This receptor was obtained from a man younger than 45 in good health and CMV-seronegative. Sequencing was done on a sample of PBMCs. The rearrangement links TRBV5-4 to TRBJ2-6; tentatively, D is TRBD2 (5 bases). DNA for the CDR3: TGTGCCAGCAGCTTGGGGAGGCCTGGGGCCAACGTCCTGACTTTC. It translates to CASSLGRPGANVLTF.